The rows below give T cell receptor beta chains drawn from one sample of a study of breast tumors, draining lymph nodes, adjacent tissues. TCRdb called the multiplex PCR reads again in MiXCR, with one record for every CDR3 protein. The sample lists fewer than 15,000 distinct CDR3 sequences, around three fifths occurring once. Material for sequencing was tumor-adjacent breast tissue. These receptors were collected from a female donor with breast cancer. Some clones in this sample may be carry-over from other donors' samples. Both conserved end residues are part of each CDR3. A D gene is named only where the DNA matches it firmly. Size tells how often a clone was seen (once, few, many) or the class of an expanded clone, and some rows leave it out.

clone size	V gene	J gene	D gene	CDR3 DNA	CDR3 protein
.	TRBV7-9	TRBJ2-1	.	TGTGCCAGCAGCTTTTTAGCGGCAAGACTAAGTGAGCAGTTCTTC	CASSFLAARLSEQFF
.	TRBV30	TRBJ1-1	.	TGTGCCTGGAGTAGAGGGGATAACGCTGAAGCTTTCTTT	CAWSRGDNAEAFF
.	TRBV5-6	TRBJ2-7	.	.	CASSFGQGARVRQCF
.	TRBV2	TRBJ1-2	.	TGTGCCAGCCGGGGGGACACCCCTATTCTTGGCTACACCTTC	CASRGDTPILGYTF
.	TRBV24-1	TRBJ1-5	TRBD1	TGTGCCACCAGCCCATGCGACAGGGGGTACAATCAGCCCCAGCATTTT	CATSPCDRGYNQPQHF
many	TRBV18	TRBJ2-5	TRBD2	TGTGCCAGCTCGCCGGTCGGACTAGCGGGAGGCCTGGGGGAGACCCAGTACTTC	CASSPVGLAGGLGETQYF
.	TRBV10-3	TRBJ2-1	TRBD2	TGTGCCATCCGGGCTAGCGGGAGCTCCTACAATGAGCAGTTCTTC	CAIRASGSSYNEQFF
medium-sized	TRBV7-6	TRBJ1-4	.	TGTGCCAGCAGCTTATCTGGGTCTGAAAAACTGTTTTTT	CASSLSGSEKLFF
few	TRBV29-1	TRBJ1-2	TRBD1	TGCAGCGTTGAAGACAGGGGGTACTATGGCTACACCTTC	CSVEDRGYYGYTF
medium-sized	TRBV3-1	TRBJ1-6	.	TGTGCCAGCAGCCAAGATCTGGAGATCTCCTATAATTCACCCCTCCACTTT	CASSQDLEISYNSPLHF
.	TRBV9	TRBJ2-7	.	TGTGCCAGCAGCGTCGAGGGGTGGGGGGCCTACGAGCAGTACTTC	CASSVEGWGAYEQYF
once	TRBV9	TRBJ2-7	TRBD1	TGTGCCAGCAGTAGCGGGGACAGGGGGTACTACGAGCAGTACTTC	CASSSGDRGYYEQYF
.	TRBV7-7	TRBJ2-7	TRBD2	TGTGCTAGCAGCGCAGGACTAGAAGGGTACTACGAGCAGTACTTC	CASSAGLEGYYEQYF
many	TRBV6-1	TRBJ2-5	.	TGTGCCACCCTATTCGACAGTATACAAGAGACCCAGTACTTC	CATLFDSIQETQYF
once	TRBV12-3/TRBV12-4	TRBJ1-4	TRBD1	TGTGCCAGCAGTTTACAGGGGGCAGTCGGTGAAAAACTGTTTTTT	CASSLQGAVGEKLFF
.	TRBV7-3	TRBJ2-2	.	TGTGCCGGCAGCTTAAACACTCCCACCGGGGAGCTGTTTTTT	CAGSLNTPTGELFF
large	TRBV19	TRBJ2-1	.	TGTGCCAGTAGTTCAGAGGGGACCTACAATGAGCAGTTCTTC	CASSSEGTYNEQFF
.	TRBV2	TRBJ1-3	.	TGTGCCAGCAGGGTGGGGGGCTCTGGAAACACCATATATTTT	CASRVGGSGNTIYF
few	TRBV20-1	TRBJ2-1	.	TGCAGTGCTGTAACCAACACCCCCTACAATGAGCAGTTCTTC	CSAVTNTPYNEQFF
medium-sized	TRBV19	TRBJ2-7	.	TGTGCCAGCAAATCCGGGACGCTAGCCTACGAGCAGTACTTC	CASKSGTLAYEQYF
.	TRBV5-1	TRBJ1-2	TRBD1	TGCGCCAGCAGCTTGGGATCGGGACAGGGCTCCGGCTATGGCTACACCTTC	CASSLGSGQGSGYGYTF
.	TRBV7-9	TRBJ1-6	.	TGTGCCAGCAGCCTAGAGGGTTTTAATTCACCCCTCCACTTT	CASSLEGFNSPLHF
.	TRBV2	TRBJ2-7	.	TGTGCCAGCTTCGGGGATTTCTACGAGCAGTACTTC	CASFGDFYEQYF
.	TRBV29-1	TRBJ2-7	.	TGCAGCGTCCGTGCCGAGTCAGCGCCCGGGCAGTACTTC	CSVRAESAPGQYF